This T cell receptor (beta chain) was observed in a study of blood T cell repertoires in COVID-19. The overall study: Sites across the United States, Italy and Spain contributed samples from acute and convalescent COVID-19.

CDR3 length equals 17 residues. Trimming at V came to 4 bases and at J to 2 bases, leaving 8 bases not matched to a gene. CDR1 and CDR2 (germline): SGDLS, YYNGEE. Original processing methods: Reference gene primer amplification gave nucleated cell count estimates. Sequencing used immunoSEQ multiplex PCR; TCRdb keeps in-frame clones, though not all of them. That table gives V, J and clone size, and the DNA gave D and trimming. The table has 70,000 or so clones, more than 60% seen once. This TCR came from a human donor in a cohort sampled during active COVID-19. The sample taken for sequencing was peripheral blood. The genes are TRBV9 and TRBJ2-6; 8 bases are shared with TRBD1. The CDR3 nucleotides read TGTGCCAGCAGCAAGAGGACAGGGCTTCCTGGGGCCAACGTCCTGACTTTC. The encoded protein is CASSKRTGLPGANVLTF.